These 24 T cell receptor beta chains originate from one sample sequenced in a study of cytomegalovirus exposure and HLA in healthy donors. The primer mix had 60 Vbeta and 13 Jbeta primers. Using immunoSEQ multiplex PCR, the repertoire was profiled, and TCRdb retains in-frame clones only, with some absent. In the table there are about 200,000 clones, around 74% of which are singletons. The specimen was PBMCs. The receptors shown here come from a girl aged 5 to 17 in good health and CMV-seropositive.

The chain joins TRBV9 to TRBJ2-2; no clear D. Per germline, CDR1 SGDLS and CDR2 YYNGEE. Trimming took off 0 bases at V and 6 bases at J, with 12 bases between the two ends. This CDR3 has 15 amino acids. The CDR3 DNA follows: TGTGCCAGCAGCGTAGCCAATCGAATAGCCGGGGAGCTGTTTTTT. Translating it yields CASSVANRIAGELFF.

This clone was counted once. The genes are TRBV9 and TRBJ2-3; D is unresolved. The length of the CDR3 is 16 residues. Germline-derived CDR1 and CDR2 are SGDLS and YYNGEE. V was shortened by 0 bases and J by 0 bases, with 11 bases between the two germline ends. CDR3 protein: CASSVGAGLSTDTQYF. The CDR3 nucleotides read TGTGCCAGCAGCGTAGGGGCTGGCCTCAGCACAGATACGCAGTATTTT. The variable domain in full, completed from reference TRBV9 and TRBJ2-3, reads DSGVTQTPKHLITATGQRVTLRCSPRSGDLSVYWYQQSLDQGLQFLIQYYNGEERAKGNILERFSAQQFPDLHSELNLSSLELGDSALYFCASSVGAGLSTDTQYFGPGTRLTVL.

This sequence joins TRBV10-1 and TRBJ1-1; a weak D match, TRBD1 (6 bases). Germline V gene lookup returns CDR1 WNHNN and CDR2 SYGVQD (reference sequence). V shed 6 bases and J shed 5 bases, with 16 bases lying between them. This CDR3 region has 14 residues. DNA for the CDR3: TGCGCCAGCAGCTCCGGACAGTCTGGGACTGAAGCTTTCTTT. Translating gives CASSSGQSGTEAFF.

This clone was counted a few times. The chain couples TRBV6-1 to TRBJ2-7, with D tentatively TRBD1 (6 bases). CDR3 size: 12 residues. V lost 4 bases, J lost 3 bases, and 7 bases lay in between. The V gene's germline CDR1 is MNHNS and CDR2 SASEGT. The CDR3 nucleotides are TGTGCCAGCAGTGTGGACAGCTACGAGCAGTACTTC. This sequence encodes CASSVDSYEQYF.

The rearrangement joins TRBV27 to TRBJ1-2; D not resolved. Per the germline V gene, CDR1 is MNHEY and CDR2 is SMNVEV (reference sequence). Trimming stripped 4 bases from V and 4 bases from J, with 10 bases between. This CDR3 is 13 amino acids long. Here the CDR3 DNA reads TGTGCCAGCAGTTACGGGGAAAGCTATGGCTACACCTTC. Protein product: CASSYGESYGYTF.

The rearrangement joins TRBV29-1 to TRBJ1-2; tentative D call: TRBD1 (6 bases). Trimming removed 8 bases from V and 7 bases from J, with 14 bases in between. The CDR3 length is 11 residues. From germline, CDR1 is SQVTM and CDR2 ANQGSEA. CDR3 DNA sequence: TGCAGCTATACAGGGTTATTTGGCTACACCTTC. Translating it yields CSYTGLFGYTF.

This clone showed up just once. The CDR3 coding sequence is TGTGCCAGCAGTTACGGAAGCGGGACAGGCACCGAAAAACTGTTTTTT. This translates into CASSYGSGTGTEKLFF. This chain joins TRBV6-6 and TRBJ1-4; 8 bases fit TRBD1. With 2 bases clipped from V and 8 bases from J, the junction kept 10 bases outside the gene matches. The CDR3 contains 16 residues. CDR1 and CDR2 (germline): MNHNY, SVGAGI (reference sequence).

This sequence joins TRBV27 and TRBJ1-2; 12 bases agree with TRBD1. V was pared by 9 bases and J by 7 bases, with 6 bases of the junction left unmatched. This CDR3 contains 13 residues. Germline CDR1 is MNHEY and CDR2 is SMNVEV (reference sequence). CDR3 residues: CASWGQGAFGYTF. The CDR3 region has the DNA TGTGCCAGTTGGGGACAGGGGGCCTTTGGCTACACCTTC.

V is TRBV6-1 and J is TRBJ1-5, with D perhaps matching TRBD1 (5 bases). Trimming shortened V by 10 bases and J by 3 bases, and 10 bases separated the two germline ends. The CDR3 spans 12 residues. Germline-derived CDR1 and CDR2 are MNHNS and SASEGT. The CDR3 protein is CATRTTNQPQHF. The DNA for the CDR3 is TGTGCCACCCGGACAACCAATCAGCCCCAGCATTTT.

This clone was counted only a few times. The chain employs TRBV5-4 and TRBJ2-3; D might be TRBD2 (6 bases). The CDR3 contains 14 residues. CDR1 and CDR2 (germline): SGHNT, YYREEE (reference sequence). Trimming removed 3 bases from V and 5 bases from J, with 13 bases in between. CDR3 residues: CASSSGVGLDTQYF. CDR3 bases: TGTGCCAGCAGCTCGGGAGTCGGTTTAGATACGCAGTATTTT. The full variable domain, in which reference TRBV5-4 and TRBJ2-3 provide the parts outside the CDR3, is ETGVTQSPTHLIKTRGQQVTLRCSSQSGHNTVSWYQQALGQGPQFIFQYYREEENGRGNFPPRFSGLQFPNYSSELNVNALELDDSALYLCASSSGVGLDTQYFGPGTRLTVL.

The CDR3 here is CASSQDKFSPSGGKNEQFF. The CDR3 DNA sequence: TGCGCCAGCAGCCAAGATAAGTTTTCTCCTAGCGGGGGGAAGAATGAGCAGTTCTTC. The V gene is TRBV4-3, the J gene TRBJ2-1; 11 positions agree with TRBD2. With V trimmed by 0 bases and J by 7 bases, 14 bases remained unmatched. This CDR3 region has 19 residues. Looked up from germline, CDR1 is LGHNA and CDR2 is YSLEER.

This sequence joins TRBV7-2 and TRBJ1-2; 12 nucleotides line up with TRBD1. From germline, CDR1 is SGHTA and CDR2 FQGNSA. V lost 3 bases to trimming and J lost 8 bases; unmatched junction nucleotides: 10. This CDR3 has 16 amino acids. The CDR3 region is CASSFYSGQGATGYTF. The CDR3 DNA follows: TGTGCCAGCAGCTTCTACTCGGGACAGGGGGCGACCGGCTACACCTTC.

CDR3 residues: CASTNRDNRNEQFF. DNA of the CDR3: TGCGCCAGCACCAACCGGGACAATAGGAATGAGCAGTTCTTC. The chain carries TRBV23-1 and TRBJ2-1; D perhaps matches TRBD1 (6 bases). TRBV23-1 has ORF status, its function being uncertain. The CDR3 runs 14 residues. V was clipped by 7 bases and J by 7 bases, with 17 bases between them.

V and J are TRBV7-2 and TRBJ1-1, with D perhaps matching TRBD1 (5 bases). The CDR3 length is 12 residues. V was cut by 4 bases and J by 8 bases, with 11 bases left in between. CDR1 and CDR2 from the germline V gene are SGHTA and FQGNSA. CDR3 region: CASSSGGQEAFF. In nucleotides, the CDR3 is TGTGCCAGCAGCTCAGGTGGACAAGAAGCTTTCTTT.

The genes are TRBV4-1 and TRBJ1-1; 7 nucleotides align to TRBD1. This CDR3 spans 15 amino acids. Germline V gives CDR1 MGHRA, CDR2 YSYEKL. The trim removed 0 bases at V and 4 bases at J, leaving 5 bases unmatched. This CDR3 reads CASSQEGQVGTEAFF. The CDR3 coding sequence is TGCGCCAGCAGCCAAGAAGGACAGGTGGGCACTGAAGCTTTCTTT.

This chain connects TRBV7-2 to TRBJ1-2, with D perhaps TRBD1 (6 bases). Germline values: CDR1 SGHTA, CDR2 FQGNSA. The length of the CDR3 is 14 residues. V was clipped by 4 bases and J by 8 bases, with 17 bases between them. The CDR3 sequence: CASSSSGTPIGYTF. The CDR3 DNA is TGTGCCAGCAGCTCATCCGGGACACCGATAGGCTACACCTTC.

This clone appeared a single time. The sample carries other DNA sequences with the same CDR3. The chain is built from TRBV11-3 and TRBJ2-1; 8 bases line up with TRBD1. CDR1 and CDR2 (germline): SGHNT, YENEEA. Losses at the gene ends were 1 base for V and 4 bases for J; bases not matched to a gene: 3. There are 15 residues in the CDR3. The CDR3 nucleotides are TGTGCCAGCAGCTTAGGGACAGGGTCGTACAATGAGCAGTTCTTC. Translation gives CASSLGTGSYNEQFF.

This clone is a singleton in its sample. This chain uses TRBV7-2 with TRBJ1-6, with a weak D call TRBD1 (6 bases). V lost 5 bases to trimming and J lost 6 bases, with 17 bases between them. The CDR3 runs 16 residues. Germline values: CDR1 SGHTA, CDR2 FQGNSA. CDR3 bases: TGTGCCAGCAGCCCGAGAGGGGGAGGGTTTAATTCACCCCTCCACTTT. Protein product: CASSPRGGGFNSPLHF.

The chain links TRBV27 to TRBJ2-2, with 8 bases matching TRBD2. The CDR3 has 16 residues. V lost 4 bases, J lost 4 bases, and 8 bases stayed unmatched. Germline V gene sequence: CDR1 MNHEY, CDR2 SMNVEV (reference sequence). Here the CDR3 reads CASSSPGGAGTGELFF. The CDR3 nucleotides read TGTGCCAGCAGTTCCCCCGGGGGGGCGGGCACCGGGGAGCTGTTTTTT.

This clone has a handful of counts. The chain links TRBV5-1 to TRBJ1-1; 7 bases agree with TRBD1. In germline, CDR1 is SGHRS, CDR2 YFSETQ. CDR3 length equals 14 residues. The trim removed 0 bases at V and 6 bases at J, leaving 5 bases unmatched. The CDR3 DNA sequence: TGCGCCAGCAGCTTGGCCCAGGGGACAGCTGAAGCTTTCTTT. It is translated as CASSLAQGTAEAFF.

The rearrangement joins TRBV10-1 to TRBJ2-7; TRBD1 agrees at 9 bases. V was clipped by 6 bases and J by 2 bases; unmatched bases: 8. Germline-derived CDR1 and CDR2 are WNHNN and SYGVQD (reference sequence). This CDR3 is 15 amino acids long. The CDR3 loop reads CASSLETGGPYEQYF. The CDR3 DNA is TGCGCCAGCAGCCTTGAGACAGGGGGGCCCTACGAGCAGTACTTC.

This chain links TRBV7-2 with TRBJ1-5; no clear D gene. Trimming left V 3 bases short and J 1 base short, with 7 bases between. There are 14 residues in the CDR3. The germline V gene encodes CDR1 SGHTA and CDR2 FQGNSA. The CDR3: CASSLRQSNQPQHF. CDR3 in DNA: TGTGCCAGCAGCTTGAGGCAGAGCAATCAGCCCCAGCATTTT.

The chain carries TRBV4-3 and TRBJ2-2, with 8 bases aligning to TRBD1. The trim removed 3 bases at V and 6 bases at J, leaving 6 bases unmatched. Germline-derived CDR1 and CDR2 are LGHNA and YSLEER. The CDR3 sequence is 15 residues long. CDR3 sequence: CASSQDRARSGELFF. As DNA, the CDR3 is TGCGCCAGCAGCCAGGACAGGGCTAGGTCCGGGGAGCTGTTTTTT.

The rearrangement uses TRBV6-1 and TRBJ2-5, with TRBD2 matching over 11 bases. This CDR3 is 15 amino acids long. V trimming: 1 base; J trimming: 4 bases; junction bases outside the gene matches: 2. The germline gives CDR1 MNHNS, CDR2 SASEGT. Written as DNA, the CDR3 is TGTGCCAGCAGTGAAGTAGCGGGGGGGCCAGAGACCCAGTACTTC. Translation gives CASSEVAGGPETQYF.